This TCR beta chain stems from a study of cytomegalovirus exposure and HLA in healthy donors. The germline V gene encodes CDR1 SGHDT and CDR2 YYEEEE. The CDR3 is 16 residues long. Vbeta (60) and Jbeta (13) primers were used in the PCR. Sequencing was performed with immunoSEQ multiplex PCR; in TCRdb, only in-frame clones are kept and a portion is missing. The table records fewer than 200,000 clones, roughly 70% of them present only once. The clonotype comes from a woman in her late teens or twenties in good health and CMV-seropositive. Material: PBMCs. The chain is built from TRBV5-6 and TRBJ2-5; D not certain. The assigned J gene may be wrong: the sequence end matches TRBJ2-7 better. The CDR3 coding sequence is TGTGCCAGCAGCTTGGGGTCTGCATCTCTATCCTACGAGCAGTACTTC. Protein sequence: CASSLGSASLSYEQYF.